Presented here are 14 T cell receptor beta chains from one specimen sequenced in a study of resident and recirculating memory T cells in vitiligo. Sequenced by immunoSEQ multiplex PCR; TCRdb stores in-frame clones only, minus some. The sample carries 70,000 to 85,000 clones, 80% to 95% recorded once. The source material was blood. The origin of the receptors is a male donor with vitiligo.

This clone was seen just once. The chain couples TRBV7-9 to TRBJ2-5, with 7 bases aligning to TRBD2. The CDR3 spans 18 residues. J lost 1 base, V lost 5 bases, and 16 bases had no gene match. Germline CDR1 SEHNR, CDR2 FQNEAQ (reference sequence). The CDR3 protein is CASSVVGSGRGPQETQYF. Here the CDR3 DNA reads TGTGCCAGCAGCGTTGTGGGGTCGGGGAGGGGACCCCAAGAGACCCAGTACTTC.

The V call is TRBV9, the J call TRBJ1-2; tentative D call: TRBD1 (6 bases). This CDR3 spans 17 amino acids. Germline assignment: CDR1 SGDLS and CDR2 YYNGEE. Trimming removed 0 bases at V and 5 bases at J, with 20 bases between. CDR3 sequence (DNA): TGTGCCAGCAGCGTAGCAGGGGCCCCCTCCTCGGGATATGGCTACACCTTC. Translating it yields CASSVAGAPSSGYGYTF. Full variable domain (outside the CDR3, taken from reference TRBV9 and TRBJ1-2): DSGVTQTPKHLITATGQRVTLRCSPRSGDLSVYWYQQSLDQGLQFLIQYYNGEERAKGNILERFSAQQFPDLHSELNLSSLELGDSALYFCASSVAGAPSSGYGYTFGSGTRLTVV.

This sequence joins TRBV5-5 and TRBJ1-6; D not resolved. V was shortened by 3 bases and J by 8 bases, with 15 bases between the two germline ends. The CDR3 loop spans 15 amino acids. Germline CDR1 reads SGHKS; CDR2 reads YYEKEE (reference sequence). CDR3 DNA: TGTGCCAGCAGCTCGTCCTCCGGGTGGGATTCACCCCTCCACTTT. It specifies CASSSSSGWDSPLHF. The full variable domain, in which reference TRBV5-5 and TRBJ1-6 provide the parts outside the CDR3, is DAGVTQSPTHLIKTRGQQVTLRCSPISGHKSVSWYQQVLGQGPQFIFQYYEKEERGRGNFPDRFSARQFPNYSSELNVNALLLGDSALYLCASSSSSGWDSPLHFGNGTRLTVT.

This chain links TRBV10-3 with TRBJ2-5, with 8 nucleotides matching TRBD1. V lost 8 bases, J lost 5 bases, and 7 bases stayed unmatched. CDR3 length equals 13 residues. The germline gives CDR1 ENHRY, CDR2 SYGVKD. CDR3 in DNA: TGTGCCATCGGTTCAGGGGGCACGGAGACCCAGTACTTC. This gives the protein CAIGSGGTETQYF.

The rearrangement joins TRBV9 to TRBJ1-1; no definite D call. The CDR3 totals 15 residues. V was cut by 0 bases and J by 1 base, with 10 bases left in between. Germline values: CDR1 SGDLS, CDR2 YYNGEE. The CDR3 sequence is CASSVDWRENTEAFF. In DNA form, the CDR3 reads TGTGCCAGCAGCGTAGACTGGAGGGAGAACACTGAAGCTTTCTTT.

V and J are TRBV28 and TRBJ2-3; D is possibly TRBD2 (5 bases). Germline V gene sequence: CDR1 MDHEN, CDR2 SYDVKM. Trimming took 8 bases from V and 1 from J, leaving 19 bases between them. The CDR3 loop spans 16 amino acids. The DNA for the CDR3 is TGTGCCAGCCAAGCCACCAGGAGCGGACGCACAGATACGCAGTATTTT. Amino acid sequence: CASQATRSGRTDTQYF.

The chain uses TRBV9 and TRBJ1-2, with a weak D call TRBD1 (6 bases). The germline V gene has CDR1 SGDLS and CDR2 YYNGEE. CDR3 length: 14 residues. Trimming removed 5 bases at V and 0 bases at J, with 11 bases between. DNA of the CDR3: TGTGCCAGCAGAAAACAGGGTTCTAACTATGGCTACACCTTC. It translates to CASRKQGSNYGYTF.

This chain links TRBV7-2 with TRBJ2-7; D is possibly TRBD1 (6 bases). The germline V gene encodes CDR1 SGHTA and CDR2 FQGNSA. The CDR3 totals 16 residues. Trimming pared 4 bases from V and 3 bases from J, leaving 19 bases between. CDR3 nucleotides: TGTGCCAGCAGCTCCAGAAACAGGGCTGGGGTCTACGAGCAGTACTTC. As protein: CASSSRNRAGVYEQYF. Variable domain in full (rest from reference TRBV7-2 and TRBJ2-7): GAGVSQSPSNKVTEKGKDVELRCDPISGHTALYWYRQSLGQGLEFLIYFQGNSAPDKSGLPSDRFSAERTGGSVSTLTIQRTQQEDSAVYLCASSSRNRAGVYEQYFGPGTRLTVT.

The sample holds one count of this clone. The gene calls are TRBV27 and TRBJ2-7; 10 nucleotides line up with TRBD1. The junction had 8 bases not matched to a gene; V was cut back by 5 bases and J by 4 bases. This CDR3 is built from 15 residues. Germline CDR1 MNHEY, CDR2 SMNVEV (reference sequence). For the CDR3, the DNA is TGTGCCAGCAGTCCTCAGACAGGGGGCGCTTACGAGCAGTACTTC. Encoded protein: CASSPQTGGAYEQYF.

This clone was recorded only once. DNA of the CDR3: TGTGCCAGCAGTTTGAGGAGTAACTATGGCTACACCTTC. Translating it yields CASSLRSNYGYTF. V usage is TRBV28 and J usage is TRBJ1-2; no firm D call. The CDR3 extends over 13 amino acids. Trimming took 3 bases from V and 1 from J, leaving 6 bases between them. Germline V gene sequence: CDR1 MDHEN, CDR2 SYDVKM.

The sample holds a few counts of this clone. J is TRBJ1-1 and V is TRBV6-6; D possibly corresponds to TRBD1 (5 bases). This CDR3 has 13 amino acids. With 2 bases removed from V and 4 bases from J, the gap between germline ends came to 8 bases. Germline-derived CDR1 and CDR2 are MNHNY and SVGAGI (reference sequence). The DNA of the CDR3 is TGTGCCAGCAGTTACACGGGGGGCACTGAAGCTTTCTTT. Translated, it gives CASSYTGGTEAFF.

The chain combines TRBV5-4 with TRBJ2-7; TRBD2 aligns across 10 bases. With 4 bases clipped from V and 3 bases from J, the junction kept 10 bases outside the gene matches. Germline loops: CDR1 SGHNT, CDR2 YYREEE (reference sequence). CDR3 length equals 16 residues. The CDR3 here is CASSTPLGLADYEQYF. CDR3 sequence (DNA): TGTGCCAGCAGCACTCCCCTCGGACTAGCGGACTACGAGCAGTACTTC.

V usage is TRBV21-1 and J usage is TRBJ2-7; TRBD2 is the table's D call and was not checked against the DNA. TRBV21-1 constitutes a pseudogene. The CDR3 is 15 amino acids. The DNA for the CDR3 is TGTGCCAGCAGCAAAGCGCTAGACGGGTCCTACGAGCAGTACTTC. This encodes CASSKALDGSYEQYF.

This clone was seen only a few times. The genes are TRBV6-1 and TRBJ2-6, with D perhaps matching TRBD1 (5 bases). CDR1 is MNHNS and CDR2 is SASEGT in the germline V gene. This CDR3 has 15 residues. Between the trimmed V and J ends, which lost 3 bases and 0 bases, there was a span of 6 bases. DNA of the CDR3: TGTGCCAGCAGTGAGGACAACTCTGGGGCCAACGTCCTGACTTTC. Translation: CASSEDNSGANVLTF.